The 26 T cell receptor beta chains below were found in one sample sequenced in a study of cytotoxic CD8 clonotypes in ibrutinib-treated CLL. TCRdb's copy holds only in-frame clones and misses some; the assay was immunoSEQ multiplex PCR. The sample contains over 120,000 clones, about 75% of which appear only once. This sample comprised PBMCs, obtained after 24 months of ibrutinib treatment. Every receptor here comes from a human donor with chronic lymphocytic leukemia.

CDR3 bases: TGTGCCAGCAGTTTTAGCGGGAGGGCCGGGGAGCTGTTTTTT. As protein: CASSFSGRAGELFF. The chain carries TRBV28 and TRBJ2-2, with 11 bases fitting TRBD2. The V segment lost 3 bases and the J segment 6 bases; nucleotides outside the gene matches: 0. CDR3 length equals 14 residues. The germline V gene encodes CDR1 MDHEN and CDR2 SYDVKM.

The V and J genes are TRBV11-3 and TRBJ2-7; D tentatively fits TRBD1 or TRBD2 (5 bases each). V lost 1 base and J 0 bases, leaving 13 bases between the germline ends. Germline V lookup: CDR1 SGHNT, CDR2 YENEEA. This CDR3 spans 16 amino acids. The CDR3 sequence is CASSLVWDPDSYEQYF. CDR3 DNA: TGTGCCAGCAGCTTAGTCTGGGACCCAGACTCCTACGAGCAGTACTTC.

This CDR3 is CASSERGVRDTQYF. The CDR3 DNA reads TGTGCCAGCAGTGAGCGGGGGGTGAGGGATACGCAGTATTTT. This rearrangement joins TRBV6-1 to TRBJ2-3; TRBD2 aligns across 8 bases. The CDR3 loop spans 14 amino acids. CDR1 MNHNS and CDR2 SASEGT come from the germline V gene. Trimming cost V 3 bases and J 6 bases; bases outside gene matches: 5.

This chain links TRBV6-5 with TRBJ1-2; 11 nucleotides line up with TRBD1. Germline lookup yields CDR1 MNHEY and CDR2 SVGAGI. The CDR3 totals 13 residues. Trimming at V came to 4 bases and at J to 7 bases, leaving 2 bases not matched to a gene. As DNA, the CDR3 is TGTGCCAGCAGTTCCGGACAGGGGGCTGGCTACACCTTC. Encoded protein: CASSSGQGAGYTF.

The sample holds one count of this clone. The V gene is TRBV2, the J gene TRBJ1-3; 11 bases map to TRBD1. CDR3 size: 18 residues. V lost 6 bases, J lost 0 bases, and 10 bases stayed unmatched. From germline, CDR1 is SNHLY and CDR2 FYNNEI. DNA for the CDR3: TGTGCCAGCAGGCCGGGACAGGGGGGAACCAGCTCTGGAAACACCATATATTTT. It codes for CASRPGQGGTSSGNTIYF.

The rearrangement links TRBV28 to TRBJ2-1, with 13 bases that match TRBD2. V lost 6 bases to trimming and J lost 12 bases; unmatched junction nucleotides: 5. This CDR3 has 13 amino acids. Germline-derived CDR1 and CDR2 are MDHEN and SYDVKM. The CDR3 sequence: CASRGTSGVRQFF. CDR3 nucleotides: TGTGCCAGCAGGGGGACTAGCGGGGTTAGGCAGTTCTTC.

This clone was observed at least ten times. The chain recombines TRBV5-8 with TRBJ1-1, with a possible D match to TRBD1 (5 bases). V gave up 2 bases and J gave up 6 bases, with 11 bases separating them. From germline, CDR1 is SGHTS and CDR2 YDEGEE. This CDR3 comprises 13 residues. The CDR3, as DNA: TGTGCCAGCAGCTTCCTCGGGGGGGCTGAAGCTTTCTTT. This codes for CASSFLGGAEAFF.

V is TRBV7-2 and J is TRBJ2-7; D perhaps matches TRBD1 (6 bases). Germline-derived CDR1 and CDR2 are SGHTA and FQGNSA. The CDR3 is 15 residues long. Trimming removed 7 bases from V and 5 bases from J, with 21 bases in between. The CDR3 is CASTIRGGPWDEQYF. CDR3 nucleotides: TGTGCCAGCACCATCAGGGGCGGGCCCTGGGACGAGCAGTACTTC.

This clone was recorded only once. V and J are TRBV7-2 and TRBJ2-5; D tentatively fits TRBD1 or TRBD2 (6 bases each). V shed 2 bases and J shed 0 bases, with 16 bases lying between them. The germline CDR1 and CDR2 sequences are SGHTA and FQGNSA. The CDR3 has 17 residues. CDR3 amino acids: CASSLPIGGRYQETQYF. The CDR3 DNA is TGTGCCAGCAGCTTACCCATCGGGGGCAGGTACCAAGAGACCCAGTACTTC.

This chain links TRBV7-3 with TRBJ2-3; no clear D. The CDR3 has 13 residues. V lost 3 bases and J lost 4, with 8 bases in between. The germline CDR1 and CDR2 sequences are SGHTA and FQGTGA. The chain's CDR3 is CASSFGSSDTQYF. CDR3 in DNA: TGTGCCAGCAGCTTCGGGTCCTCAGATACGCAGTATTTT.

The chain has TRBV11-2 and TRBJ2-3; 12 nucleotides match TRBD2. The germline V gene encodes CDR1 SGHAT and CDR2 FQNNGV. The CDR3 loop spans 17 amino acids. V trimming: 1 base; J trimming: 5 bases; junction bases outside the gene matches: 7. The DNA of the CDR3 is TGTGCCAGCAGCTTAGCGCTAGCGGGGGGGGGTGTAGATACGCAGTATTTT. Protein sequence: CASSLALAGGGVDTQYF.

The rearrangement joins TRBV25-1 to TRBJ1-1, with D unresolved. The CDR3 length is 12 residues. Germline V CDR1 and CDR2: MGHDK, SYGVNS. V dropped 5 bases and J dropped 0 bases, with 4 bases sitting between them. In DNA, the CDR3 is TGTGCCAGCAGTCGATTGAACACTGAAGCTTTCTTT. Translating gives CASSRLNTEAFF.

This clone was found a few times. The chain employs TRBV28 and TRBJ1-2; 8 bases line up with TRBD1. Trimming at V came to 7 bases and at J to 7 bases, leaving 14 bases not matched to a gene. Looked up from germline, CDR1 is MDHEN and CDR2 is SYDVKM. The CDR3 loop spans 15 amino acids. The CDR3 DNA is TGTGCCAGCACCGGCAGGGGGCGCATCCCACTTGGCTACACCTTC. Protein product: CASTGRGRIPLGYTF.

DNA for the CDR3: TGTGCCAGCTCACCAGGGGCAGTAGACGAGCAGTACTTC. The encoded protein is CASSPGAVDEQYF. The rearrangement links TRBV18 to TRBJ2-7, with D possibly TRBD1 on 5 matching bases. Trimming took off 2 bases at V and 5 bases at J, with 10 bases between the two ends. The germline CDR1 and CDR2 sequences are KGHSH and LQKENI. This CDR3 contains 13 residues.

This clone has only a few counts. This chain links TRBV15 with TRBJ1-3, with unresolved D. V lost 3 bases, J lost 6 bases, and 6 bases lay in between. CDR3 length: 12 residues. Per germline, CDR1 LNHNV and CDR2 YYDKDF (reference sequence). The CDR3 coding sequence is TGTGCCACCAGCAGGGATCTAAACACCATATATTTT. This gives the protein CATSRDLNTIYF.

Details on this clone: At the DNA level, this CDR3 is encoded by other sequences in the same sample as well. This chain connects TRBV7-2 to TRBJ2-4; the match to TRBD2 covers 7 bases. The J segment lost 8 bases and the V segment lost 5 bases, leaving 12 bases of the junction unmatched. The CDR3 totals 15 residues. Germline lookup yields CDR1 SGHTA and CDR2 FQGNSA. CDR3 sequence: CASSPGGAGGDIQYF. Here the CDR3 DNA reads TGTGCCAGCAGCCCTGGAGGGGCTGGGGGGGACATTCAGTACTTC.

J is TRBJ1-1 and V is TRBV28; D gene ambiguous. This CDR3 comprises 13 residues. CDR1 is MDHEN and CDR2 is SYDVKM in the germline V gene. V was trimmed by 4 bases and J by 4 bases, leaving 10 bases between them. For the CDR3, the DNA is TGTGCCAGCAGTTCCATCAAGCCCACTGAAGCTTTCTTT. Amino acid sequence: CASSSIKPTEAFF.

The chain links TRBV28 to TRBJ2-3; 7 nucleotides align to TRBD2. The length of the CDR3 is 13 residues. V shed 6 bases and J 3 bases; nucleotides not matched to a gene: 3. Germline V gene data show CDR1 as MDHEN and CDR2 as SYDVKM. CDR3 sequence reads: CASRGGTTDTQYF. The CDR3 DNA follows: TGTGCCAGCAGGGGGGGGACGACAGATACGCAGTATTTT.

The chain couples TRBV5-1 to TRBJ1-5; TRBD1 matches at 7 bases. CDR1 and CDR2 from the germline V gene are SGHRS and YFSETQ. The CDR3 consists of 13 residues. V shed 0 bases and J 7 bases; nucleotides not matched to a gene: 1. The CDR3 loop is CASSLDRGQPQHF. The CDR3 DNA reads as TGCGCCAGCAGCTTGGACAGGGGACAGCCCCAGCATTTT.

The chain carries TRBV20-1 and TRBJ1-2; no firm D call. In germline, CDR1 is DFQATT, CDR2 SNEGSKA (reference sequence). This CDR3 contains 11 residues. The germline V and J ends were trimmed by 6 bases and 4 bases, with 9 bases remaining between them. CDR3 sequence: CSATPSYGYTF. The CDR3 DNA sequence: TGCAGTGCAACACCGTCCTATGGCTACACCTTC.

The rearrangement links TRBV18 to TRBJ1-1; no firm D call. The CDR3 has 15 amino acids. CDR1 is KGHSH, CDR2 LQKENI, per germline. V gave up 3 bases and J gave up 0 bases, with 11 bases separating them. CDR3 loop: CASSPDRALNTEAFF. CDR3 DNA sequence: TGTGCCAGCTCACCGGACCGAGCACTGAACACTGAAGCTTTCTTT. The whole variable domain, remainder taken from reference TRBV18 and TRBJ1-1, is NAGVMQNPRHLVRRRGQEARLRCSPMKGHSHVYWYRQLPEEGLKFMVYLQKENIIDESGMPKERFSAEFPKEGPSILRIQQVVRGDSAAYFCASSPDRALNTEAFFGQGTRLTVV.

The chain combines TRBV5-1 with TRBJ2-2; a weak D match, TRBD2 (5 bases). Germline loops: CDR1 SGHRS, CDR2 YFSETQ. The CDR3 spans 15 residues. Between the trimmed V and J ends, which lost 0 bases and 6 bases, there was a span of 12 bases. For the CDR3, the DNA is TGCGCCAGCAGCTTGGAGAGGGTTGGGCCCGGGGAGCTGTTTTTT. It specifies CASSLERVGPGELFF.

J is TRBJ1-6 and V is TRBV4-2; the D gene is possibly TRBD1 (5 bases). V lost 1 base to trimming and J lost 10 bases, with 17 bases between them. The V gene's germline CDR1 is LGHNA and CDR2 YNFKEQ. This CDR3 has 16 residues. For the CDR3, the DNA is TGTGCCAGCAGCCAAGCGGGCGGTCGGGGGACCTCACCCCTCCACTTT. Translation: CASSQAGGRGTSPLHF.

The chain combines TRBV1 with TRBJ2-7; the table's D call TRBD2 went unverified against the DNA. TRBV1 is labeled a pseudogene. This CDR3 region has 18 residues. In DNA, the CDR3 is TGCACCAGCAGCCACACTAGCGGGAGTACAGGCCCTCGGTGCGAGCAGTACTTC. As protein: CTSSHTSGSTGPRCEQYF.

The V and J genes are TRBV4-1 and TRBJ2-6; D is ambiguous. CDR1 and CDR2 (germline): MGHRA, YSYEKL. V lost 7 bases to trimming and J lost 0 bases, with 13 bases between them. This CDR3 region has 16 residues. This chain's CDR3 is CASKGQFHSGANVLTF. The CDR3 DNA reads TGCGCCAGCAAGGGTCAGTTCCACTCTGGGGCCAACGTCCTGACTTTC.

The gene calls are TRBV9 and TRBJ2-3; no clear D. This CDR3 is built from 13 residues. Trimming removed 0 bases from V and 2 bases from J, with 4 bases in between. Per the germline V gene, CDR1 is SGDLS and CDR2 is YYNGEE. The CDR3 region is CASSVVSTDTQYF. The CDR3 nucleotides read TGTGCCAGCAGCGTAGTGTCCACAGATACGCAGTATTTT.